One sample yielded the 23 T cell receptor beta chains listed below, sequenced in a study of T and B cells in COVID-19 patients. BIOMED2 TRB-A/B primer pools were used in multiplex TRB PCR. From the multiplex PCR reads, TCRdb called clonotypes with MiXCR, one entry per CDR3 protein. The table lists about 5,400 distinct CDR3 sequences, around 26% of them singletons. From blood, about 220-500 ng of genomic DNA served as TRB template. The specimen was blood. These receptors were taken from a human donor with active COVID-19.

The J gene is TRBJ1-2, the V gene TRBV11-3, with D perhaps matching TRBD1 (6 bases). V dropped 2 bases and J dropped 4 bases, with 20 bases sitting between them. CDR1 and CDR2 from the germline V gene are SGHNT and YENEEA. This CDR3 contains 17 residues. The CDR3 loop reads CASSLSRRLGAGYGYTF. For the CDR3, the DNA is TGTGCCAGCAGCTTAAGCCGCAGGCTGGGGGCAGGCTATGGCTACACCTTC.

This clonotype is medium-sized (0.01 to 0.1%). The chain has TRBV13 and TRBJ1-6; D unclear. Trimming removed 3 bases from V and 5 bases from J, with 8 bases in between. The CDR3 runs 14 residues. Per the germline V gene, CDR1 is PRHDT and CDR2 is FYEKMQ (reference sequence). CDR3 sequence reads: CASSLGGNNSPLHF. CDR3 nucleotide sequence: TGTGCCAGCAGCTTGGGCGGCAATAATTCACCCCTCCACTTT.

This clonotype rates as medium-sized. This rearrangement joins TRBV6-6 to TRBJ2-7; D is possibly TRBD2 (6 bases). CDR3 length: 13 amino acids. The germline V and J ends were trimmed by 5 bases and 6 bases, with 14 bases remaining between them. From germline, CDR1 is MNHNY and CDR2 SVGAGI (reference sequence). CDR3 loop: CASSIRGTGEQYF. CDR3 bases: TGTGCCAGCAGTATTCGCGGGACTGGCGAGCAGTACTTC.

This chain uses TRBV4-3 with TRBJ2-1, with TRBD2 as a possible D gene (5 bases). Trimming cost V 1 base and J 5 bases, with 12 bases left between them. This CDR3 is 15 amino acids long. Looked up from germline, CDR1 is LGHNA and CDR2 is YSLEER. The CDR3 here is CASSQGLGIDNEQFF. The CDR3 DNA follows: TGCGCCAGCAGCCAAGGCCTCGGGATTGACAATGAGCAGTTCTTC.

Within the sample, this clonotype is medium-sized. The chain joins TRBV6-5 to TRBJ1-5; D may be TRBD1 (6 bases). The CDR3 is 14 residues long. Germline values: CDR1 MNHEY, CDR2 SVGAGI. The V gene lost 5 bases and the J gene lost 5 bases, with 13 bases spanning the gap. In DNA, the CDR3 is TGTGCCAGCAGTACAGGACAGTCGTATCAGCCCCAGCATTTT. Amino acids: CASSTGQSYQPQHF.

The chain carries TRBV10-3 and TRBJ2-3; D possibly corresponds to TRBD1 (7 bases). The V and J ends lost 6 bases and 4 bases respectively, with 20 bases between them. This CDR3 has 16 amino acids. CDR1 and CDR2 (germline): ENHRY, SYGVKD. The CDR3 region has the DNA TGTGCCATCAGCGCGGGGACAGCGACCTACGCAGATACGCAGTATTTT. The encoded protein is CAISAGTATYADTQYF.

This clonotype was counted between two and nine times. The chain joins TRBV6-2 or TRBV6-3 to TRBJ2-7; the match to TRBD1 covers 7 bases. CDR3 length: 13 residues. Germline-derived CDR1 and CDR2 are MNHEY and SVGEGT. V lost 8 bases, J lost 2 bases, and 6 bases stayed unmatched. The CDR3 DNA sequence: TGTGCCAGCCAAGGGACAGCTACCTACGAGCAGTACTTC. It yields the protein CASQGTATYEQYF.

This rearrangement joins TRBV11-2 to TRBJ2-1; 15 bases map to TRBD2. Germline trimming cut 3 bases from V and 8 bases from J; bases unmatched to any gene: 8. The CDR3 is 17 residues long. In germline, CDR1 is SGHAT, CDR2 FQNNGV. CDR3 coding DNA: TGTGCCAGCAGCTTTGGACTAGCGGGAGGGCCTAGCGATGAGCAGTTCTTC. This translates into CASSFGLAGGPSDEQFF.

This chain's CDR3 is CASSLDPSGRGEGEQYF. DNA of the CDR3: TGTGCCAGCAGCTTAGACCCTAGCGGGAGAGGGGAGGGCGAGCAGTACTTC. The J gene is TRBJ2-7, the V gene TRBV5-5, with 10 bases that match TRBD2. With 2 bases clipped from V and 6 bases from J, the junction kept 14 bases outside the gene matches. CDR1 is SGHKS and CDR2 is YYEKEE in the germline V gene (reference sequence). CDR3 length equals 17 residues.

This clonotype is judged medium-sized. V usage is TRBV30 and J usage is TRBJ1-3; 8 bases agree with TRBD1. This CDR3 comprises 13 residues. J gave up 4 bases and V 5 bases, and 4 bases lay outside the gene matches. Per germline, CDR1 GTSNPN and CDR2 SVGIG (reference sequence). The CDR3 DNA sequence: TGTGCCTGGGCAGGGGGCGTCGGAAACACCATATATTTT. It encodes CAWAGGVGNTIYF.

V gene TRBV7-2 combines with J gene TRBJ2-2, with TRBD2 identical over 7 bases. The V segment lost 2 bases and the J segment 9 bases; nucleotides outside the gene matches: 6. Per the germline V gene, CDR1 is SGHTA and CDR2 is FQGNSA. The CDR3 extends over 14 amino acids. For the CDR3, the DNA is TGTGCCAGCAGCTTATGGCGGGAGACCCGGGAGCTGTTTTTT. Residues: CASSLWRETRELFF.

The chain is built from TRBV19 and TRBJ2-7, with a possible D match to TRBD1 (6 bases). The germline V gene encodes CDR1 LNHDA and CDR2 SQIVND (reference sequence). This CDR3 comprises 15 residues. V lost 7 bases, J lost 4 bases, and 20 bases lay in between. The CDR3 coding sequence is TGTGCCAGTACCCACTTCCCGGACAGAGCGTACGAGCAGTACTTC. Amino acids: CASTHFPDRAYEQYF.

The chain has TRBV12-3 or TRBV12-4 and TRBJ2-2; 8 bases map to TRBD2. The CDR3 extends over 17 amino acids. With 6 bases clipped from V and 4 bases from J, the junction kept 13 bases outside the gene matches. The DNA for the CDR3 is TGTGCCAGCAGCGCGCCGCATGGGCTAGCGGGCACCGGGGAGCTGTTTTTT. Translating it yields CASSAPHGLAGTGELFF.

This chain uses TRBV10-1 with TRBJ2-1; 9 bases agree with TRBD1. Germline CDR1 WNHNN, CDR2 SYGVQD (reference sequence). The CDR3 has 16 amino acids. V dropped 2 bases and J dropped 2; count of bases not matched to a gene: 4. The CDR3 region is CASSEIRQGAYNEQFF. The DNA for the CDR3 is TGCGCCAGCAGTGAGATCCGACAGGGGGCCTACAATGAGCAGTTCTTC.

This clonotype is judged medium-sized. The chain carries TRBV27 and TRBJ1-4; TRBD1 matches 10 bases. Germline V gene sequence: CDR1 MNHEY, CDR2 SMNVEV (reference sequence). V trimming: 8 bases; J trimming: 8 bases; junction bases outside the gene matches: 8. The CDR3 covers 14 residues. The CDR3 here is CASGDGTGVEKLFF. The CDR3 coding sequence is TGTGCCAGCGGGGATGGGACAGGGGTAGAAAAACTGTTTTTT.

On this clonotype: At one of its ends the junction is not consistent with the germline gene, which may arise from a read error. The J gene is TRBJ2-1, the V gene TRBV20-1; 7 nucleotides agree with TRBD1. CDR1 is DFQATT and CDR2 is SNEGSKA in the germline V gene (reference sequence). The CDR3 totals 15 residues. For the CDR3, the DNA is TGCAGTGCTAGCGGGACAGTCCACTCCTACAATAAGCAGTTCTTC. Translation gives CSASGTVHSYNKQFF.

Details on this clonotype: This may arise from a read error, as a much more abundant clone is one base away. The rearrangement uses TRBV7-9 and TRBJ2-7; D is tentatively TRBD1 or TRBD2 (5 bases each). The CDR3 totals 13 residues. Germline assignment: CDR1 SEHNR and CDR2 FQNEAQ (reference sequence). Here the CDR3 reads CANSLAQGHEQYF. The CDR3 bases are TGTGCCAACAGCTTAGCGCAGGGCCACGAGCAGTACTTC.

This clonotype was observed a few times. V and J are TRBV4-2 and TRBJ1-5, with a weak D call TRBD1 (5 bases). The germline V gene encodes CDR1 LGHNA and CDR2 YNFKEQ. V was cut by 2 bases and J by 7 bases, with 9 bases left in between. The CDR3 runs to 13 residues. In DNA form, the CDR3 reads TGTGCCAGCAGCCAATTGGGGGGACAGCCCCAGCATTTT. Residues: CASSQLGGQPQHF.

A few counts support this clonotype. The J gene is TRBJ2-1, the V gene TRBV7-2; TRBD2 aligns across 7 bases. The V segment lost 2 bases and the J segment 6 bases; nucleotides outside the gene matches: 19. CDR3 length: 19 residues. Germline lookup yields CDR1 SGHTA and CDR2 FQGNSA. The CDR3 reads CASSLWLRGSGLGGNEQFF. The CDR3 DNA is TGTGCCAGCAGCTTATGGTTACGAGGTAGCGGGTTAGGTGGCAATGAGCAGTTCTTC.

In its sample, this clonotype was seen many times. The rearrangement links TRBV19 to TRBJ2-1; TRBD2 agrees at 10 bases. The CDR3 is made up of 15 amino acids. Germline V gene data show CDR1 as LNHDA and CDR2 as SQIVND (reference sequence). The junction had 4 bases not matched to a gene; V was cut back by 5 bases and J by 3 bases. DNA of the CDR3: TGTGCCAGTAGTGTAGCTAGCGGGGGCTACAATGAGCAGTTCTTC. This encodes CASSVASGGYNEQFF.

By frequency in the sample, this clonotype is medium-sized. The chain links TRBV6-5 to TRBJ2-7; TRBD2 aligns across 7 bases. Germline V lookup: CDR1 MNHEY, CDR2 SVGAGI. The junction had 10 bases not matched to a gene; V was cut back by 6 bases and J by 2 bases. The CDR3 is made up of 15 amino acids. This CDR3 reads CASSDNRLATYEQYF. CDR3 bases: TGTGCCAGCAGCGACAACCGACTAGCAACCTACGAGCAGTACTTC.

This chain joins TRBV6-1 and TRBJ2-1; D gene ambiguous. This CDR3 spans 14 amino acids. Trimming took off 5 bases at V and 0 bases at J, with 8 bases between the two ends. Germline lookup yields CDR1 MNHNS and CDR2 SASEGT. The CDR3 nucleotides read TGTGCCAGCAGTTCCTCGAGCTCCTACAATGAGCAGTTCTTC. Encoded protein: CASSSSSSYNEQFF.

V usage is TRBV14 and J usage is TRBJ2-1, with TRBD2 identical over 12 bases. Germline CDR1 and CDR2: SGHDN and FVKESK. The CDR3 consists of 16 residues. CDR3 coding DNA: TGTGCAAGTTCTCTAGCGGGAGGGCCTGGTGGGAATGAGCAGTTCTTC. Protein sequence: CASSLAGGPGGNEQFF.